This T cell receptor beta chain was profiled in a study of shared T cell receptors in the human thymus. This clone is a singleton in its sample. The CDR3 length is 12 residues. The V end lost 0 bases, the J end lost 8 bases, and 7 bases lay between the germline ends. TCRdb's table, derived via immunoSEQ multiplex PCR, lists solely in-frame clones and lacks some. Of about 380,000 clones detected, just under 95% appear once; the ten largest clones hold 0.015% to 0.02%. This receptor was taken from a human donor. This chain uses TRBV23-1 with TRBJ1-1; D perhaps matches TRBD1 (6 bases). TRBV23-1 is identified as an open reading frame with a role that is uncertain. The sample consisted of thymocytes. CDR3 in amino acids: CASSQSDREAFF. The CDR3 bases are TGCGCCAGCAGTCAATCCGACAGGGAAGCTTTCTTT.